These T cell receptor beta chains were read from a single sample in a study of metastatic and nonmetastatic thyroid tumors. TCRdb re-analyzed the PCR reads through MiXCR. Of about 21,000 clones in the sample, around 16% are singletons; the top ten hold 20% to 25%. Sequences were obtained from blood. The receptors were gathered from a male donor with papillary thyroid cancer or a benign thyroid nodule (not recorded which). Some clones in this sample may be carry-over from other donors' samples. Each CDR3 is given with its conserved first and last residue. Each record gives: V gene, D gene, clone size, J gene, CDR3 DNA, CDR3 protein. A D gene is named only where the DNA matches it firmly. A clone size is listed for some rows: how often the clone was seen (once, few, many), or a class if it is expanded.

TRBV5-6,-,-,TRBJ1-6,TGTGCCACCAAGGACTCGAACGCTTCACCCCTCCACTTT,CATKDSNASPLHF
TRBV9,TRBD1,-,TRBJ1-3,TGTGCCAGCAGCGGGACAGGGGCTGCCGGAAACACCATATATTTT,CASSGTGAAGNTIYF
TRBV5-1,-,many,TRBJ2-2,TGCGCCAGCAGCTTGGCCTGGGACGTGCTGAACACCGGGGAGCTGTTTTTT,CASSLAWDVLNTGELFF
TRBV7-3,-,many,TRBJ2-1,TGTGCCAGCAGCTTGTTATCCGGGAGAAACAATGAGCAGTTCTTT,CASSLLSGRNNEQFF
TRBV20-1,TRBD1,many,TRBJ2-5,TGCAGTGCTAGAGATGGGGGACAGGAAGAGACCCAGTACTTC,CSARDGGQEETQYF
TRBV10-2,TRBD2,many,TRBJ2-3,TGCGCCAGCAGTGAGGGCGGACTAGCGTCCCGCAGAGGGCAGTATTTT,CASSEGGLASRRGQYF
TRBV7-9,-,many,TRBJ1-6,TGTGCCAGCAGCTTAGGGACGGTTAATTCACCCCTCCACTTT,CASSLGTVNSPLHF
TRBV7-3,-,many,TRBJ2-1,TGTGCCAGCAGCTTAGTCCCTATTAGTGAGCAGTTCTTC,CASSLVPISEQFF
TRBV9,-,many,TRBJ1-1,TGTGCCAGCAGCCCCACAGTTACGAACACTGAAGCTTTCTTT,CASSPTVTNTEAFF
TRBV5-1,-,many,TRBJ2-3,TGCGCCAGCAGAAAAGGGGCTGCAGATACGCAGTATTTT,CASRKGAADTQYF
TRBV20-1,-,many,TRBJ2-5,TGCAGTGCCGGCACGACAGGCGGGAAAGAGACCCAGTACTTC,CSAGTTGGKETQYF
TRBV30,-,-,TRBJ2-6,TGTGCCTGGATCCTAGGTTTTTCTGGGGCCAACTTCCTGACTTTC,CAWILGFSGANFLTF
TRBV30,TRBD1,-,TRBJ1-4,TGTGCCTGGAAGGACAGGGGAGAGGAAAAACTGTTTTTT,CAWKDRGEEKLFF
TRBV11-3,-,many,TRBJ2-1,TGTGCCAGCAGCGACTTGTACTCCTACAATGAGCAGTTCTTC,CASSDLYSYNEQFF
TRBV28,-,medium-sized,TRBJ2-7,TGTGCCAGCAGCCACGTTTTCTACGAGCAGTACTTC,CASSHVFYEQYF
TRBV28,-,-,TRBJ2-5,TGTGCCAGCAGAGTAGGGGGAGTAGAGACCCAGTACTTC,CASRVGGVETQYF
TRBV28,-,many,TRBJ2-3,TGTGCCAGCAGTTTCTTGTCGGGCACAGATACGCAGTATTTT,CASSFLSGTDTQYF
TRBV28,-,many,TRBJ2-5,TGTGCCACCCAAGGCGGGGCGAGAGGAGAGACCCAGTACTTC,CATQGGARGETQYF
TRBV11-3,-,many,TRBJ2-7,TGTGCCAGCAGCAACCCGGACAGCTACGAGCAGTACTTC,CASSNPDSYEQYF
TRBV5-1,TRBD2,many,TRBJ2-1,TGCGCCAGCAGCTTTCAGCGGGACCGGGGTGAGCAGTTCTTC,CASSFQRDRGEQFF
TRBV6-1,-,few,TRBJ1-3,TGTGCCAGCAGCGCTACCGGGACCTCTGGAAACGCCATATATTTT,CASSATGTSGNAIYF
TRBV28,-,few,TRBJ2-5,TGTGCCAGCAGCTTTCATCCAGTCCGGTACCAAGAGACCCAGTACTTC,CASSFHPVRYQETQYF
TRBV28,TRBD1,-,TRBJ1-2,TGTGCCATCAGTTCCCCCGGGACAGGGGTCGGGGTCCCCTTCTACTATGGCTACACCTTC,CAISSPGTGVGVPFYYGYTF
TRBV6-1,TRBD1,-,TRBJ1-2,TGTGCCAGCCGCCGGACAGGGACAGGGGGCGATGGCTACACCTTC,CASRRTGTGGDGYTF
TRBV20-1,TRBD1,many,TRBJ2-7,TGCAGTGCTAGACGAGGGGGCAAGTCCTACGAGCAGTACTTC,CSARRGGKSYEQYF
TRBV6-1,-,-,TRBJ1-5,TGTGCCATCAACGGTTGTGGTGCAGGGGGCAATCAGCCCCAGCATTTT,CAINGCGAGGNQPQHF
TRBV28,-,many,TRBJ2-3,TGTGCCAGCAGTTTCGCGGACCCCACAGATACGCAGTATTTT,CASSFADPTDTQYF
TRBV28,-,many,TRBJ2-2,TGTGCCAGCAGTCCCTGGGCGGGGATTCGAGACACCGGGGAGCTGTTTTTT,CASSPWAGIRDTGELFF
TRBV9,TRBD1,many,TRBJ1-6,TGTGCCAGCAGCGCCTCCGGGACAGGGGTAGGGTCACCCCTCCACTTT,CASSASGTGVGSPLHF
TRBV6-1,-,few,TRBJ2-2,TGTGCCAGCAGTGAAAGTCCCTCAAACACCGGGGAGCTGTTTTTT,CASSESPSNTGELFF
TRBV4-1,-,many,TRBJ2-1,TGCGCCAGCAGCCCCTGGATGGGCAGGAACAATGAGCAGTTCTTC,CASSPWMGRNNEQFF
TRBV30,-,once,TRBJ1-2,TGTGCCTGGAAAACAGGAGGAGGCTACACCTTC,CAWKTGGGYTF
TRBV6-1,-,few,TRBJ1-5,TGTGCCAGCAGGCCGGGGACGGTTTACAATCAGCCCCAGCATTTT,CASRPGTVYNQPQHF
TRBV4-1,-,-,TRBJ2-4,TGCGCCAGCAGCCGAGGACAATCCCCTAAAAACATTCAGTACTTC,CASSRGQSPKNIQYF
TRBV5-1,-,many,TRBJ2-5,TGCGCCAGCAGCTTAGGGGTTAGCGCAGAGACCCAGTACTTC,CASSLGVSAETQYF
TRBV5-4,TRBD1,many,TRBJ2-7,TGTGCCAGCAGCGGGAAGAGGGGGCGACCCTACGAGCAGTACTTC,CASSGKRGRPYEQYF
TRBV6-1,-,medium-sized,TRBJ2-7,TGTGCCAGCAGTGAAGGGAGGGTCCCTACTACGAGCAGTTACTTC,CASSEGRVPTTSSYF
TRBV20-1,-,-,TRBJ1-3,TGCAGTGCTAGAAGCATAGGGGGGACCTCCCTTGGAGGTGGAAACACCATATATTTT,CSARSIGGTSLGGGNTIYF
TRBV20-1,TRBD1,many,TRBJ1-4,TGCAGTGCTAGAACAAACGGACAGGGGGCTGGGGAAAAACTGTTTTTT,CSARTNGQGAGEKLFF
TRBV6-2/TRBV6-3,-,many,TRBJ2-3,TGTGCCAGCAGTTACCCGGCCCTTCGCACAGATACGCAGTATTTT,CASSYPALRTDTQYF
TRBV20-1,-,-,TRBJ1-1,TGCAGTGCTAGCTCCAAAGGTGCCAAAATGAACACTGATGCTTTCTTT,CSASSKGAKMNTDAFF
TRBV7-8,-,many,TRBJ1-5,TGTGCCAGCAGCTACAGGGGCAATCAGCCCCAGCATTTT,CASSYRGNQPQHF
TRBV15,-,few,TRBJ2-2,TGTGCCACCAGCAGCGACAGGAGTCACGGGGAGCTGTTTTTT,CATSSDRSHGELFF
TRBV10-2,-,many,TRBJ1-1,TGCGCCAGCAGTGAGATAGGGAACACTGAAGCTTTCTTT,CASSEIGNTEAFF
TRBV7-8,-,many,TRBJ2-7,TGTGCCAGCAGCTTTACAGTTGAGGGCTCCTACGAGCAGTACTTC,CASSFTVEGSYEQYF
TRBV7-9,-,many,TRBJ1-4,TGTGCCAGCAGCGTCGTGAACTGGGGCGGTGAAAAACTGTTTTTT,CASSVVNWGGEKLFF
TRBV2,TRBD2,many,TRBJ2-1,TGTGCCTCTAAAGAAAGGGCGGGGGGGCCCCATGAGCAGTTCTTC,CASKERAGGPHEQFF
TRBV20-1,TRBD2,many,TRBJ2-3,TGCAGTGCTCTACTGACTAGCGGGGGGGTTTACGGCACAGATACGCAGTATTTT,CSALLTSGGVYGTDTQYF
TRBV11-1,-,many,TRBJ1-4,TGTGCCAGCAGCCCTGAGATGAATGAAAAACTGTTTTTT,CASSPEMNEKLFF
TRBV7-8,-,-,TRBJ1-5,TGTGCCAGCAAGAAGACCCGGGGGCGTTTGCATCAGCCCCAGCATTTT,CASKKTRGRLHQPQHF
TRBV15,-,-,TRBJ2-6,TGTGCCACCAGCAGCCAGGGCCCTGGTGCCAACGTCCTGACTTTC,CATSSQGPGANVLTF
TRBV2,-,many,TRBJ1-1,TGTGCCAGCAGTACCTACATGGGGCGGACTGAAGCTTTCTTT,CASSTYMGRTEAFF